This TCR beta chain was found in a study of blood T cell repertoires in COVID-19. Across the whole study: The samples span acute and convalescent COVID-19 from the United States, Italy and Spain. PBMCs, B-cell-depleted T cells, or T cells provided the cDNA or gDNA that made up the material.

Source study methods: Estimates of nucleated cell counts were drawn from the amplification of reference gene primers. This table comes from immunoSEQ multiplex PCR, and its TCRdb copy is limited to in-frame clones, with some not included. V and J calls and clone size are as listed in that table; D and trimming were resolved from the DNA. This table has about 190,000 clones, around 90% appearing once. This CDR3 comprises 14 residues. Germline V gene lookup returns CDR1 KGHSH and CDR2 LQKENI. Trimming took 3 bases from V and 4 from J, leaving 12 bases between them. The source is a man aged 45-65 years with acute or convalescent COVID-19. The chain has TRBV18 and TRBJ1-2; possibly TRBD1 for D (5 bases). The specimen sequenced was peripheral blood. The CDR3 DNA is TGTGCCAGCTCACCGTCAGGGTTGGGCTATGGCTACACCTTC. It yields the protein CASSPSGLGYGYTF. The full variable domain, its missing parts supplied by reference TRBV18 and TRBJ1-2, is NAGVMQNPRHLVRRRGQEARLRCSPMKGHSHVYWYRQLPEEGLKFMVYLQKENIIDESGMPKERFSAEFPKEGPSILRIQQVVRGDSAAYFCASSPSGLGYGYTFGSGTRLTVV.